The sequence of this T cell receptor (beta chain) was determined in a study of T cell repertoires in cytomegalovirus infection. Study-wide background: TCR beta signatures that were public indicated CMV infection and matching HLA type.

Per germline, CDR1 MNHEY and CDR2 SVGAGI. The CDR3 runs to 16 residues. Deletions cut 2 bases from V and 5 bases from J, with 13 bases between. TCRdb reprocessed the reads with MiXCR, giving one entry per CDR3 protein. This table has around 300,000 distinct CDR3 sequences, 20% to 25% appearing once. In regard to this clonotype: Its specificity is unknown.

Study conclusions and caveats: Ex vivo, HLA-C-restricted CMV-specific TCR beta clonotypes prevailed over the rest of the response.

The sample was cultured PBMCs, taken from culture after CMV antigen stimulation. The V call is TRBV6-5, the J call TRBJ1-6; D might be TRBD1 (5 bases). The clonotype comes from a human donor in good health (CMV status not recorded). Some clones in this sample may be carry-over from other donors' samples. In DNA form, the CDR3 reads TGTGCCAGCAGTTACGCTCCGGCAGGGAATAATTCACCCCTCCACTTT. It specifies CASSYAPAGNNSPLHF.